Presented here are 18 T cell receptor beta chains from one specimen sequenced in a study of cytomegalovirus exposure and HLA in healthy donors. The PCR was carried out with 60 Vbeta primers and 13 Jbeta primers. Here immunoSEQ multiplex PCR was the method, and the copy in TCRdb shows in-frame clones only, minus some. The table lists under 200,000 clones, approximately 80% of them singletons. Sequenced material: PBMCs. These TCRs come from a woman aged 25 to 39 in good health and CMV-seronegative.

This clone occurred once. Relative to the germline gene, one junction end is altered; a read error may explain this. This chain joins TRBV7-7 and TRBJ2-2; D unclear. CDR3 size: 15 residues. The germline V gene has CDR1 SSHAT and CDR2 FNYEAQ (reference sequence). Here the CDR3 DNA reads TGTGCTAGCAGCTTAGCTGGGCCCGACACCGGGGAGCTGTTTTTT. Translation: CASSLAGPDTGELFF.

CDR3 bases: TGTGCCAGCTCCGGGACAGGGGCGGTCAATGAGCAGTTCTTC. It is translated as CASSGTGAVNEQFF. This chain links TRBV18 with TRBJ2-1; the match to TRBD1 covers 10 bases. The CDR3 has 14 amino acids. Germline assignment: CDR1 KGHSH and CDR2 LQKENI. Trimming took 6 bases from V and 6 from J; bases not matched to a gene: 5.

The CDR3 region has the DNA TGTGCCATCAAGGGGACAGAGAACACTGAAGCTTTCTTT. Translating it yields CAIKGTENTEAFF. This chain connects TRBV10-3 to TRBJ1-1; 7 bases match TRBD1. The CDR3 has 13 residues. Germline lookup yields CDR1 ENHRY and CDR2 SYGVKD. The V and J ends lost 7 bases and 1 base, in that order; junction bases with no gene match: 3.

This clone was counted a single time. The DNA of the CDR3 is TGTGCCAGCAGCCCGCCTAGCGTTAGAGGCGATACGCAGTATTTT. This sequence encodes CASSPPSVRGDTQYF. The V gene is TRBV13, the J gene TRBJ2-3; possibly TRBD2 for D (6 bases). The CDR3 length is 15 residues. V lost 5 bases to trimming and J lost 6 bases, with 18 bases between them. The germline V gene has CDR1 PRHDT and CDR2 FYEKMQ (reference sequence).

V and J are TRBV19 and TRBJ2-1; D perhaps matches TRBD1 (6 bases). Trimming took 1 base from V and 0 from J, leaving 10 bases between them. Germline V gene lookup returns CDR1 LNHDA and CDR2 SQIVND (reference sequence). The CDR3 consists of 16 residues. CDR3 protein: CASSIAGTNSYNEQFF. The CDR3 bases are TGTGCCAGTAGTATAGCGGGGACAAACTCCTACAATGAGCAGTTCTTC.

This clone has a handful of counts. This CDR3 is CASSQERGYSNQPQHF. DNA for the CDR3: TGCGCCAGCAGCCAAGAGCGGGGGTATAGCAATCAGCCCCAGCATTTT. The rearrangement uses TRBV4-1 and TRBJ1-5; perhaps TRBD1 as D (5 bases). The germline V and J ends were trimmed by 0 bases and 0 bases, with 9 bases remaining between them. The CDR3 extends over 16 amino acids. Germline V gene sequence: CDR1 MGHRA, CDR2 YSYEKL.

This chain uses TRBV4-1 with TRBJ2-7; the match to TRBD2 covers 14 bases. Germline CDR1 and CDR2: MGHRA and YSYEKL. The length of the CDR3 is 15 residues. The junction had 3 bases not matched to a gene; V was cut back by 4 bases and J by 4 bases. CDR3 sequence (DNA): TGCGCCAGCAGCCCGGGGACTAGCGGGGGTTACGAGCAGTACTTC. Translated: CASSPGTSGGYEQYF.

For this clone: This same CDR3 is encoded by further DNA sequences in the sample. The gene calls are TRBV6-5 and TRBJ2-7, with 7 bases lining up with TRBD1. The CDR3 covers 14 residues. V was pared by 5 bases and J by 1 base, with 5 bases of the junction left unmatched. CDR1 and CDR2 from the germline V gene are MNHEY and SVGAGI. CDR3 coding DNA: TGTGCCAGCAGTGACAGGGACACTTCCTACGAGCAGTACTTC. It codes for CASSDRDTSYEQYF.

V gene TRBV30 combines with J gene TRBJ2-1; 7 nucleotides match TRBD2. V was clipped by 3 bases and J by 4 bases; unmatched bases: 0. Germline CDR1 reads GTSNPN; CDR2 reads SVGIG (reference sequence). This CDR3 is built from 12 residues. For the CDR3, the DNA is TGTGCCTGGAGCGGGGGGTACAATGAGCAGTTCTTC. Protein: CAWSGGYNEQFF.

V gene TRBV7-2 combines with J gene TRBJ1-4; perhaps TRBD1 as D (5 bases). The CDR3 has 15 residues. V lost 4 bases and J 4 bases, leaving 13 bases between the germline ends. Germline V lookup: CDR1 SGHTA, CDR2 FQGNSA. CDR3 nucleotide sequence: TGTGCCAGCAGCTCCCAGGGACTTCTTAATGAAAAACTGTTTTTT. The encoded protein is CASSSQGLLNEKLFF.

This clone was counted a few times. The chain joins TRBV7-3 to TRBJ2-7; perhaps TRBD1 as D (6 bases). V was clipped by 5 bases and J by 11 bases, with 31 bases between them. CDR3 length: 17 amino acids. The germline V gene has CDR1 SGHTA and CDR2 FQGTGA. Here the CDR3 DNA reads TGTGCCAGCAGCGATCCCAAACGCCGGGACAACACTCAGCCCGAGTACTTC. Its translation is CASSDPKRRDNTQPEYF. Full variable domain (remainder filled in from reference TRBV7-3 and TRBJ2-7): GAGVSQTPSNKVTEKGKYVELRCDPISGHTALYWYRQSLGQGPEFLIYFQGTGAADDSGLPNDRFFAVRPEGSVSTLKIQRTERGDSAVYLCASSDPKRRDNTQPEYFGPGTRLTVT.

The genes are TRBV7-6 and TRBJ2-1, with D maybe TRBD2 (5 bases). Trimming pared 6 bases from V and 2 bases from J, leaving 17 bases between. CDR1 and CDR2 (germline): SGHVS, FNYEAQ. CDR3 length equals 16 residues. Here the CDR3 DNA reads TGTGCCAGCAGTCGGTTCCCTAGCTCCGCCTACAATGAGCAGTTCTTC. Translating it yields CASSRFPSSAYNEQFF. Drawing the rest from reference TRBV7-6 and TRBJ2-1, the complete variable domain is GAGVSQSPRYKVTKRGQDVALRCDPISGHVSLYWYRQALGQGPEFLTYFNYEAQQDKSGLPNDRFSAERPEGSISTLTIQRTEQRDSAMYRCASSRFPSSAYNEQFFGPGTRLTVL.

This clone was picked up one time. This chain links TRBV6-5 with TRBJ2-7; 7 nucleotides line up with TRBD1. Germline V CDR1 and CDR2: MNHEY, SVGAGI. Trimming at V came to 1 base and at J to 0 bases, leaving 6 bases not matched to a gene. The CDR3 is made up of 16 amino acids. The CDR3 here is CASSYLGTASSYEQYF. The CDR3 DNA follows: TGTGCCAGCAGTTACTTGGGGACAGCGAGCTCCTACGAGCAGTACTTC.

This chain's CDR3 is CASGLPRVGLGDTQYF. The CDR3, as DNA: TGTGCTAGTGGTTTGCCGCGGGTAGGGTTGGGAGATACGCAGTATTTT. This chain connects TRBV12-5 to TRBJ2-3; TRBD2 might be the D (5 bases). The CDR3 runs 16 residues. In germline, CDR1 is LGHNT, CDR2 FRNRAP. Deletions cut 2 bases from V and 5 bases from J, with 17 bases between.

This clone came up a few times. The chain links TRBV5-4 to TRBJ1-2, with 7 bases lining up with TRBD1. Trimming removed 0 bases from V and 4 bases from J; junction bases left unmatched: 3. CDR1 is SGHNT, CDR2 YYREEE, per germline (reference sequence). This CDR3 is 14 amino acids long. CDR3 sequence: CASSLGRGLYGYTF. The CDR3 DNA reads TGTGCCAGCAGCTTGGGTAGGGGGCTCTATGGCTACACCTTC.

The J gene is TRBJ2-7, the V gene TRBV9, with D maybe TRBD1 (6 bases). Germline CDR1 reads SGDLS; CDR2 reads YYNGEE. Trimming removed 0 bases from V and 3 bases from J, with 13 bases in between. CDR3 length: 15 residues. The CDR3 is CASSVDAGQNYEQYF. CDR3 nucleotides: TGTGCCAGCAGCGTAGATGCTGGACAGAACTACGAGCAGTACTTC.

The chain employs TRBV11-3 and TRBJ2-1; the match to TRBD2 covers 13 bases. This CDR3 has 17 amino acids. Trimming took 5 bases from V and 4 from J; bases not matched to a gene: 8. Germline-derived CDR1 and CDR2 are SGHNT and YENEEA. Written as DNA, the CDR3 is TGTGCCAGCAGCCCACGGACTAGCGGGGGCCAATACAATGAGCAGTTCTTC. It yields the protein CASSPRTSGGQYNEQFF.

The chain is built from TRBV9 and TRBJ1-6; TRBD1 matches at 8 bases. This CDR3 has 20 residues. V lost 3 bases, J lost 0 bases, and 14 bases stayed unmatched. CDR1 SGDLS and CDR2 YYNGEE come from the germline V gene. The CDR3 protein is CASSAPLRTGMSSYNSPLHF. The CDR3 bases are TGTGCCAGCAGCGCCCCGCTGAGGACAGGGATGAGCTCCTATAATTCACCCCTCCACTTT.